This TCR beta chain was recorded in a study of blood T cell repertoires in COVID-19. The length of the CDR3 is 13 residues. CDR1 and CDR2 (germline): MNHEY, SVGAGI. V shed 11 bases and J 4 bases; nucleotides not matched to a gene: 8. In the original processing: Estimation of nucleated cell counts relied on the amplification of reference gene primers. Method: immunoSEQ multiplex PCR; TCRdb's copy keeps in-frame clones and lacks some. D and trimming come from the DNA, and the V and J calls and clone size come from that table. Altogether nearly 250,000 clones are present, roughly 83% being singletons, with the ten largest covering around 1.9%. Two negative PCRs, clearance, or symptom resolution were required of recovered Cohort 3 donors.

Sequencing was carried out using PBMCs or T cells enriched from blood (not recorded which). The sequence was obtained from a woman aged 50 to 65 who had recovered from COVID-19. The rearrangement links TRBV6-5 to TRBJ2-5; 9 nucleotides align to TRBD2. For the CDR3, the DNA is TGTGCCGTCCGGCGGGGGGGGCGAGAGACCCAGTACTTC. It is translated as CAVRRGGRETQYF.